This T cell receptor beta chain was captured in a study of vaccination effects on CD4 cells after COVID-19. V lost 3 bases and J 10 bases, leaving 12 bases between the germline ends. From germline, CDR1 is GTSNPN and CDR2 SVGIG (reference sequence). The CDR3 runs 11 residues. Clones were sequenced by immunoSEQ multiplex PCR, and TCRdb holds only the in-frame ones, with some missing. The repertoire holds approximately 28,000 clones, with 73% as singletons. About this clone: Its antigen is as yet unknown.

ViraFEST assay sequencing came after antigen-specific CD4+ T cells were expanded with viral peptide pools. When ten to eleven days of culture had elapsed, CD4+ T cells were isolated. Having tested negative for nucleocapsid antibodies, the vaccine recipients showed no prior SARS-CoV-2 infection. Source: CD4+ T cells from PBMCs cultured with HCoV-NL63 spike peptides, taken before COVID-19 vaccination. The TCR comes from a human donor who received a COVID-19 vaccine. The V gene is TRBV30, the J gene TRBJ1-1; D uncertain. The DNA of the CDR3 is TGTGCCTGGAGGATCGGAGGTCTAGCTTTCTTT. It specifies CAWRIGGLAFF. Using reference TRBV30 and TRBJ1-1 for the parts outside the CDR3, the full variable domain is SQTIHQWPATLVQPVGSPLSLECTVEGTSNPNLYWYRQAAGRGLQLLFYSVGIGQISSEVPQNLSASRPQDRQFILSSKKLLLSDSGFYLCAWRIGGLAFFGQGTRLTVV.